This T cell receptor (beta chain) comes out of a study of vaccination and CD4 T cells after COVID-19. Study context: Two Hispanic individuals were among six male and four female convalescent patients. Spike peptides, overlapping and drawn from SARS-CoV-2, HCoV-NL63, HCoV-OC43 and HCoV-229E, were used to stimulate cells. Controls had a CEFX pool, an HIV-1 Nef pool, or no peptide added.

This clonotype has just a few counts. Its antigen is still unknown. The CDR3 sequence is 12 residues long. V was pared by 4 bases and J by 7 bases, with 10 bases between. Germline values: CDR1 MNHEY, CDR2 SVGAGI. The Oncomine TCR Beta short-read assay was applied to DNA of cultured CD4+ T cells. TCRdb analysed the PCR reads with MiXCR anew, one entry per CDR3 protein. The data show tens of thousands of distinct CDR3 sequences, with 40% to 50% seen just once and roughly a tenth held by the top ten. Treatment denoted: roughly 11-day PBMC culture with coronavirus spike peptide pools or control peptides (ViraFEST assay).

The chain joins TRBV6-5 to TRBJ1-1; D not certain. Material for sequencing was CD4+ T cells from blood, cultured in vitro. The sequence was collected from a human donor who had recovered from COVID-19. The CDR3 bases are TGTGCCAGCAGTTTTACGACCGGTGAAGCTTTCTTT. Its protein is CASSFTTGEAFF.